This TCR beta chain is from a study of cytomegalovirus exposure and HLA in healthy donors. This table comes from immunoSEQ multiplex PCR, and its TCRdb copy is limited to in-frame clones, with some not included. The sample has approximately 230,000 clones, more than 75% seen once. Sequences were obtained from PBMCs. The source of this sequence is a man aged 18-30 years in good health and CMV-seropositive.

CDR3 DNA: TGTGCCAGCAGTTCTCCGAGCGGGAGCTCCTACGAGCAGTACTTC. Amino acids: CASSSPSGSSYEQYF. The genes are TRBV28 and TRBJ2-7, with 8 bases identical to TRBD2. This CDR3 has 15 amino acids. Looked up from germline, CDR1 is MDHEN and CDR2 is SYDVKM. V shed 4 bases, J shed 0 bases, and the junction held 5 bases outside the gene matches.